A single sample is the source of the 32 T cell receptor beta chains below, sequenced in a study of CD8 T cells in ankylosing spondylitis. TCRdb fed the 5' RACE reads into MiXCR, producing one record per CDR3 protein. The table includes a few hundred thousand distinct CDR3 sequences, around 20% detected once. The specimen sequenced was blood, either unsorted or a sorted T cell fraction (not recorded which). The receptors derive from a female donor with ankylosing spondylitis or in good health (not recorded which).

In its sample, this clonotype was seen a few times. The chain recombines TRBV7-2 with TRBJ2-3, with 8 bases lining up with TRBD1. There are 16 residues in the CDR3. Germline CDR1 SGHTA, CDR2 FQGNSA. V gave up 5 bases and J gave up 5 bases; unmatched junction bases: 12. The CDR3 nucleotides are TGTGCCAGCAGCGCGCGTGGACAGGGTATTAGAGATACGCAGTATTTT. This sequence encodes CASSARGQGIRDTQYF.

The V and J genes are TRBV6-1 and TRBJ1-6; D may be TRBD1 (6 bases). Germline CDR1 and CDR2: MNHNS and SASEGT. Trimming took off 10 bases at V and 6 bases at J, with 16 bases between the two ends. The CDR3 has 14 residues. The CDR3 DNA is TGTGCCATCGCGGACAGACCTATTAATTCACCCCTCCACTTT. As protein: CAIADRPINSPLHF.

This clonotype was recorded many times. The chain joins TRBV29-1 to TRBJ2-7, with 9 bases identical to TRBD1. The CDR3 spans 14 residues. Losses at the gene ends were 3 bases for V and 9 bases for J; bases not matched to a gene: 12. The germline V gene has CDR1 SQVTM and CDR2 ANQGSEA. The CDR3 nucleotides read TGCAGCGTTGAGGACAGGGGACCAACTAGTGCGCAGTACTTC. This translates into CSVEDRGPTSAQYF.

There are many counts of this clonotype. The chain is built from TRBV7-2 and TRBJ2-5, with 12 positions matching TRBD2. Germline-derived CDR1 and CDR2 are SGHTA and FQGNSA. The CDR3 contains 16 residues. With V trimmed by 3 bases and J by 4 bases, 6 bases remained unmatched. This CDR3 is CASSFLAGGPLETQYF. The CDR3 bases are TGTGCCAGCAGCTTCCTAGCGGGAGGGCCGTTAGAGACCCAGTACTTC.

This clonotype was found a few times. The chain links TRBV12-3 or TRBV12-4 to TRBJ1-5, with 7 nucleotides matching TRBD1. V lost 2 bases, J lost 5 bases, and 9 bases stayed unmatched. This CDR3 contains 16 residues. CDR3 residues: CASSLFRGGFHQPQHF. CDR3 nucleotides: TGTGCCAGCAGTTTATTCAGGGGGGGCTTCCATCAGCCCCAGCATTTT.

V and J are TRBV7-2 and TRBJ1-2; 7 bases line up with TRBD1. The CDR3 spans 13 residues. The V and J ends lost 6 bases and 4 bases, in that order; junction bases with no gene match: 5. Germline-derived CDR1 and CDR2 are SGHTA and FQGNSA. CDR3 region: CASRPRTGYGYTF. In DNA form, the CDR3 reads TGTGCCAGCAGACCTAGGACAGGCTATGGCTACACCTTC.

This clonotype was seen more than once but under ten times. The chain carries TRBV7-2 and TRBJ1-2; D is ambiguous. The CDR3 consists of 12 residues. Deletions cut 2 bases from V and 8 bases from J, with 9 bases between. Germline V CDR1 and CDR2: SGHTA, FQGNSA. The CDR3 is CASSLILEGYTF. The CDR3 DNA reads TGTGCCAGCAGCTTAATCCTAGAGGGCTACACCTTC. The full variable domain, rest sourced from reference TRBV7-2 and TRBJ1-2, is GAGVSQSPSNKVTEKGKDVELRCDPISGHTALYWYRQSLGQGLEFLIYFQGNSAPDKSGLPSDRFSAERTGGSVSTLTIQRTQQEDSAVYLCASSLILEGYTFGSGTRLTVV.

This clonotype was seen a few times. The chain recombines TRBV6-5 with TRBJ1-1; D perhaps matches TRBD1 (5 bases). CDR1 MNHEY and CDR2 SVGAGI come from the germline V gene. With 4 bases removed from V and 9 bases from J, the gap between germline ends came to 18 bases. This CDR3 is 14 amino acids long. The CDR3 DNA sequence: TGTGCCAGCAGTTCACTATTCCAGGGAACTCAAGCTTTCTTT. Encoded protein: CASSSLFQGTQAFF.

This chain's CDR3 is CASSLTPGPRSADTQYF. The CDR3 nucleotides read TGTGCCAGCAGCTTAACCCCTGGTCCCCGGTCGGCAGATACGCAGTATTTT. The J gene is TRBJ2-3, the V gene TRBV7-6; D gene unclear. With 2 bases removed from V and 4 bases from J, the gap between germline ends came to 19 bases. Germline CDR1 reads SGHVS; CDR2 reads FNYEAQ. The length of the CDR3 is 17 residues.

There are a few counts of this clonotype. The chain employs TRBV12-3 or TRBV12-4 and TRBJ2-1, with 11 bases fitting TRBD2. The CDR3 has 14 amino acids. V trimming: 7 bases; J trimming: 9 bases; junction bases outside the gene matches: 8. CDR3 nucleotides: TGTGCCAGCACCAAGACTAGCGGGATACGTGAGCAGTTCTTC. Protein product: CASTKTSGIREQFF.

The chain employs TRBV20-1 and TRBJ2-3; D is unclear. The CDR3 sequence is 13 residues long. CDR1 and CDR2 from the germline V gene are DFQATT and SNEGSKA (reference sequence). The V and J ends lost 2 bases and 5 bases respectively, with 11 bases between them. The CDR3, as DNA: TGCAGTGCTAGACACGTGAGTGAAGATACGCAGTATTTT. Translation: CSARHVSEDTQYF.

This chain connects TRBV6-5 to TRBJ1-3; D unclear. The CDR3 has 16 amino acids. Germline V gene sequence: CDR1 MNHEY, CDR2 SVGAGI. Trimming took 0 bases from V and 3 from J, leaving 12 bases between them. CDR3 amino acids: CASSYSGQAVGNTIYF. The CDR3 DNA reads TGTGCCAGCAGTTACTCCGGGCAGGCCGTTGGAAACACCATATATTTT.

This clonotype has a handful of counts. The CDR3 bases are TGTGCCAGCACCATGGCATCGGGGCGGGAGTTCTCCTACGAGCAGTACTTC. Its protein product is CASTMASGREFSYEQYF. The rearrangement uses TRBV7-9 and TRBJ2-7; 7 nucleotides align to TRBD2. The germline CDR1 and CDR2 sequences are SEHNR and FQNEAQ (reference sequence). V lost 7 bases to trimming and J lost 0 bases; unmatched junction nucleotides: 15. The CDR3 length is 17 residues.

The V call is TRBV15, the J call TRBJ2-5; D might be TRBD1 or TRBD2, each matching 5 bases. The CDR3 loop spans 12 amino acids. CDR1 and CDR2 from the germline V gene are LNHNV and YYDKDF (reference sequence). Trimming cost V 0 bases and J 7 bases, with 6 bases left between them. CDR3 bases: TGTGCCACCAGCAGAGATGGGGGGACCCAGTACTTC. Protein sequence: CATSRDGGTQYF.

This clonotype occurred a few times. The chain combines TRBV7-2 with TRBJ2-7; D may be TRBD1 (6 bases). The ends were cut back, 2 bases at V and 6 bases at J, with 17 bases in the middle. The germline V gene encodes CDR1 SGHTA and CDR2 FQGNSA. This CDR3 is built from 15 residues. For the CDR3, the DNA is TGTGCCAGCAGCTTAAGGGTCCTACAAGGGGGCGAGCAGTACTTC. Amino acid sequence: CASSLRVLQGGEQYF.

The rearrangement uses TRBV9 and TRBJ1-1; D might be TRBD1 (5 bases). Trimming took 0 bases from V and 8 from J, leaving 17 bases between them. This CDR3 contains 15 residues. Germline CDR1 is SGDLS and CDR2 is YYNGEE. CDR3 DNA: TGTGCCAGCAGCGTAGGATGGAGGAGGGGCAGGGAAGCTTTCTTT. Encoded protein: CASSVGWRRGREAFF.

This clonotype was seen only a few times. J is TRBJ2-7 and V is TRBV6-2 or TRBV6-3; D call uncertain. Germline lookup yields CDR1 MNHEY and CDR2 SVGEGT. The CDR3 extends over 13 amino acids. V lost 2 bases and J 1 base, leaving 6 bases between the germline ends. The CDR3 protein is CASSYASSYEQYF. The CDR3 region has the DNA TGTGCCAGCAGTTACGCCAGTTCCTACGAGCAGTACTTC.

The V gene is TRBV10-2, the J gene TRBJ2-2, with a tentative D call TRBD1 (5 bases). V gave up 6 bases and J gave up 5 bases, with 13 bases separating them. Germline V gene data show CDR1 as WSHSY and CDR2 as SAAADI. This CDR3 has 14 residues. The CDR3 nucleotides are TGCGCCAGCAGAGGGGTCCGGGTAACCGGGGAGCTGTTTTTT. Amino acid sequence: CASRGVRVTGELFF.

The genes are TRBV24-1 and TRBJ2-1, with D perhaps being TRBD1 or TRBD2 (5 bases each). V lost 4 bases to trimming and J lost 10 bases, with 16 bases between them. CDR1 and CDR2 from the germline V gene are KGHDR and SFDVKD. The CDR3 is made up of 14 amino acids. The CDR3 DNA reads TGTGCCACCAGTGACGGACGACGGGACGAAGAGCAGTTCTTC. Translated, it gives CATSDGRRDEEQFF.

V usage is TRBV7-2 and J usage is TRBJ1-2; D gene unclear. CDR1 is SGHTA and CDR2 is FQGNSA in the germline V gene. The CDR3 consists of 14 residues. Trimming took off 5 bases at V and 5 bases at J, with 15 bases between the two ends. The CDR3, as DNA: TGTGCCAGCAGCCCGCGGCAGGCATCATATGGCTACACCTTC. Protein: CASSPRQASYGYTF.

The chain recombines TRBV7-9 with TRBJ2-5; 15 bases match TRBD2. The CDR3 contains 17 residues. V shed 2 bases, J shed 4 bases, and the junction held 5 bases outside the gene matches. Per the germline V gene, CDR1 is SEHNR and CDR2 is FQNEAQ (reference sequence). CDR3 in DNA: TGTGCCAGCAGCTTACTGTCGGGACTAGCGGGAGGAGAGACCCAGTACTTC. It specifies CASSLLSGLAGGETQYF.

The gene calls are TRBV4-3 and TRBJ2-3; D is possibly TRBD1 (6 bases). Germline CDR1 and CDR2: LGHNA and YSLEER. This CDR3 spans 15 amino acids. Trimming left V 3 bases short and J 2 bases short, with 12 bases between. The CDR3 loop reads CASSHQDSSTDTQYF. CDR3 sequence (DNA): TGCGCCAGCAGCCATCAGGACAGCTCCACAGATACGCAGTATTTT.

V usage is TRBV20-1 and J usage is TRBJ2-1, with no clear D. Germline V CDR1 and CDR2: DFQATT, SNEGSKA (reference sequence). Trimming took off 6 bases at V and 0 bases at J, with 9 bases between the two ends. This CDR3 is built from 13 residues. DNA of the CDR3: TGCAGTGCCGACTTGAGCTCCTACAATGAGCAGTTCTTC. Its translation: CSADLSSYNEQFF.

The genes are TRBV6-5 and TRBJ2-1, with D tentatively TRBD1 (5 bases). The V end was cut by 3 bases, the J end by 6 bases, with 12 bases between. CDR1 is MNHEY, CDR2 SVGAGI, per germline. CDR3 length: 14 residues. The CDR3 protein is CASSYDRTLNEQFF. CDR3 coding DNA: TGTGCCAGCAGTTATGACAGAACCCTCAATGAGCAGTTCTTC.

The table lists this clonotype with a few counts. The chain links TRBV20-1 to TRBJ2-7; TRBD2 matches at 8 bases. The CDR3 spans 13 residues. The V and J ends lost 5 bases and 2 bases, in that order; junction bases with no gene match: 5. The germline V gene encodes CDR1 DFQATT and CDR2 SNEGSKA (reference sequence). CDR3 coding DNA: TGCAGTGCTGTAATAGCGGGAACCTACGAGCAGTACTTC. Translating it yields CSAVIAGTYEQYF.

The chain employs TRBV12-3 or TRBV12-4 and TRBJ2-3, with unresolved D. V lost 3 bases, J lost 0 bases, and 7 bases lay in between. This CDR3 is 14 amino acids long. Written as DNA, the CDR3 is TGTGCCAGCAGTTTTGATCCAAGCACAGATACGCAGTATTTT. Translation: CASSFDPSTDTQYF.

The V gene is TRBV20-1, the J gene TRBJ2-1, with a tentative D call TRBD2 (6 bases). The CDR3 covers 14 residues. Trimming removed 6 bases from V and 8 bases from J, with 20 bases in between. Germline CDR1 reads DFQATT; CDR2 reads SNEGSKA (reference sequence). The CDR3 bases are TGCAGTGCAAAGACCGGGACTGTGGTGCATGAGCAGTTCTTC. Translated, it gives CSAKTGTVVHEQFF.

The V call is TRBV6-1, the J call TRBJ2-3, with D perhaps given as TRBD1 or TRBD2 (5 bases each). With 7 bases removed from V and 3 bases from J, the gap between germline ends came to 11 bases. The CDR3 length is 13 residues. CDR1 is MNHNS, CDR2 SASEGT, per germline. The CDR3 spells CASTRDLTDTQYF. The CDR3 region has the DNA TGTGCCAGCACTCGGGACCTTACAGATACGCAGTATTTT.

The chain couples TRBV3-1 to TRBJ2-1, with D possibly matching TRBD1 (6 bases). The CDR3 spans 15 residues. V was shortened by 4 bases and J by 3 bases, with 13 bases between the two germline ends. Germline CDR1 reads LGHDT; CDR2 reads YNNKEL (reference sequence). In DNA form, the CDR3 reads TGTGCCAGCAGCCCCGCCCAAGGGGGCTACAATGAGCAGTTCTTC. It yields the protein CASSPAQGGYNEQFF.

V usage is TRBV7-9 and J usage is TRBJ2-7; D might be TRBD1 or TRBD2, each matching 6 bases. From germline, CDR1 is SEHNR and CDR2 FQNEAQ (reference sequence). This CDR3 is built from 13 residues. V lost 5 bases to trimming and J lost 3 bases, with 11 bases between them. CDR3: CASSAEGGYEQYF. The CDR3 DNA reads TGTGCCAGCAGCGCAGAGGGGGGCTACGAGCAGTACTTC.

The table lists this clonotype with a few counts. The chain combines TRBV12-3 or TRBV12-4 with TRBJ2-1; 9 bases line up with TRBD2. The CDR3 sequence is 15 residues long. V shed 3 bases, J shed 4 bases, and the junction held 4 bases outside the gene matches. CDR3 protein: CASSFASGTYNEQFF. The CDR3 DNA follows: TGTGCCAGCAGTTTCGCTAGCGGGACTTACAATGAGCAGTTCTTC.

This clonotype was counted only a few times. The V and J genes are TRBV20-1 and TRBJ2-1; TRBD2 might be the D (6 bases). Germline loops: CDR1 DFQATT, CDR2 SNEGSKA (reference sequence). The CDR3 contains 11 residues. The CDR3, as DNA: TGCGGTAGCGGATTCTACAATGAGCAGTTCTTC. The encoded protein is CGSGFYNEQFF.